The following is a TCR beta chain sequence with its context. The data were obtained in a study of control samples from healthy donors and cancer patients. Profiled with immunoSEQ multiplex PCR; TCRdb holds only in-frame clones, not every one. The table lists 100,000 to 150,000 clones, approximately 92% of them singletons. Germline values: CDR1 MNHEY, CDR2 SVGAGI. This CDR3 region has 12 residues. The V and J ends lost 5 bases and 5 bases respectively, with 8 bases between them. The gene calls are TRBV6-5 and TRBJ2-3; D unresolved. Sequencing input: blood. The clonotype was recovered from a man between 18 and 35 years old in good health. The CDR3 region is CASSSSIDTQYF. Written as DNA, the CDR3 is TGTGCCAGCAGTAGTTCCATAGATACGCAGTATTTT.